The rows below give T cell receptor beta chains drawn from one sample of a study of OX40 agonist ivuxolimab in advanced cancers. The table came from immunoSEQ multiplex PCR; TCRdb's copy has only in-frame clones and leaves some out. Seen here are around 46,000 clones, about 80% observed once, and the top ten hold 15%. The sequences come from CD4+ or CD8+ T cells sorted from blood, collected in a trial of the OX40 agonist ivuxolimab. Receptors were obtained from an adult with an advanced solid tumor such as melanoma, head and neck, liver or kidney cancer. Each CDR3 is given with its conserved first and last residue. The D gene is left open where the match is weak. Some rows mark clone size as missing; the rest say once, few, many or name a class of expanded clone.

clone_size	v_call	d_call	j_call	cdr3_aa	cdr3_nt
-	TRBV7-3	-	TRBJ2-7	CASSPHRKKEHSYEQYF	TGTGCCAGCAGCCCCCACCGGAAGAAGGAGCACTCCTACGAGCAGTACTTC
-	TRBV28	TRBD2	TRBJ2-5	CASSLLLAGDTETQYF	TGTGCCAGCAGTTTGCTACTAGCGGGGGATACGGAGACCCAGTACTTC
-	TRBV27	-	TRBJ2-2	CASSSLRLDGATGELFF	TGTGCCAGCAGTTCCCTACGGCTAGACGGAGCCACCGGGGAGCTGTTTTTT
-	TRBV6-1	-	TRBJ1-2	CASKSGEYGYTF	TGTGCCAGCAAGTCAGGGGAATATGGCTACACCTTC
-	TRBV5-1	-	TRBJ2-5	CASSLDASTGETQYF	TGCGCCAGCAGCTTGGATGCTAGCACCGGAGAGACCCAGTACTTC
-	TRBV5-5	TRBD1	TRBJ2-1	CASSFFPGTVIRFF	TGTGCCAGCAGCTTCTTCCCCGGGACAGTAATTAGGTTCTTC
-	TRBV20-1	-	TRBJ2-5	CSARTGESQYF	TGCAGTGCCCGGACGGGAGAGAGCCAGTACTTC
-	TRBV7-9	-	TRBJ2-5	CAASSELAHQETQYF	TGTGCCGCTTCTTCGGAGCTAGCGCACCAAGAGACCCAGTACTTC
-	TRBV28	-	TRBJ1-5	CASSLGGGRHSNQPQHF	TGTGCCAGCAGCCTTGGCGGAGGAAGGCATAGCAATCAGCCCCAGCATTTT
-	TRBV11-3	TRBD1	TRBJ1-6	CASSLSGGGSPLHF	TGTGCCAGCAGCTTATCAGGGGGCGGTTCACCCCTCCACTTT
-	TRBV2	-	TRBJ1-5	CASSERGTSNQPQHF	TGTGCCAGCAGTGAAAGGGGGACGAGCAATCAGCCCCAGCATTTT
-	TRBV9	TRBD2	TRBJ2-1	CASSVVGLAGEQFF	TGTGCCAGCAGCGTAGTGGGACTAGCTGGGGAGCAGTTCTTC
-	TRBV9	TRBD1	TRBJ2-7	CASSYRGQGYEQYF	TGTGCCAGCAGCTACAGGGGGCAGGGCTACGAGCAGTACTTC
-	TRBV5-1	TRBD2	TRBJ2-7	CASSLALAGPSSYEQYF	TGCGCCAGCAGCTTGGCCCTAGCGGGGCCCTCCTCCTACGAGCAGTACTTC
-	TRBV5-6	-	TRBJ2-7	CASSLDGRPPGEQYF	TGTGCCAGCAGCTTGGATGGCAGACCTCCGGGCGAGCAGTACTTC
-	TRBV27	-	TRBJ1-6	CASSKPGGGDSPLHF	TGTGCCAGCAGTAAGCCGGGGGGGGGAGATTCACCCCTCCACTTT
-	TRBV4-1	TRBD1	TRBJ2-1	CASSGFGGTGGRNEQFF	TGCGCCAGCAGCGGATTCGGGGGGACAGGGGGTAGAAATGAGCAGTTCTTC
medium-sized	TRBV11-3	-	TRBJ2-7	CASSRPPGYEQYF	TGTGCCAGCAGTCGTCCCCCGGGGTACGAGCAGTACTTC
-	TRBV15	TRBD1	TRBJ1-2	CATSRSGQGLAYGYTF	TGTGCCACCAGCAGATCCGGACAGGGGTTGGCCTATGGCTACACCTTC
-	TRBV27	TRBD1	TRBJ2-6	CASSLFSVSQGASGANVLTF	TGTGCCAGCAGTTTATTTTCAGTGAGTCAGGGGGCCTCTGGGGCCAACGTCCTGACTTTC
-	TRBV7-3	TRBD1	TRBJ1-2	CASSYRDRTSSTF	TGTGCCAGCAGTTACCGGGACAGGACGTCTAGCACCTTC
medium-sized	TRBV27	TRBD2	TRBJ2-7	CASSSELASSYEQYF	TGTGCCAGCAGTTCGGAACTAGCGAGCTCCTACGAGCAGTACTTC
-	TRBV6-5	TRBD1	TRBJ2-7	CASSYGTGNEQYF	TGTGCCAGCAGTTACGGGACAGGGAACGAGCAGTACTTC
-	TRBV10-3	TRBD2	TRBJ2-3	CAISGTTSGSSTDTQYF	TGTGCCATCAGTGGTACGACTAGCGGGAGCTCGACAGATACGCAGTATTTT
-	TRBV13	-	TRBJ2-7	CASSPEGGGPRSYEQYF	TGTGCCAGCAGCCCGGAAGGGGGGGGACCAAGATCCTACGAGCAGTACTTC
few	TRBV27	-	TRBJ2-3	CASSLVSGDTQYF	TGTGCCAGCAGTTTAGTCTCCGGGGATACGCAGTATTTT
-	TRBV13	-	TRBJ1-2	CASSSTGNYGYTF	TGTGCCAGCAGCTCCACAGGAAACTATGGCTACACCTTC
few	TRBV9	TRBD2	TRBJ2-1	CASSEGTSGGGYNEQFF	TGTGCCAGCAGCGAGGGGACTAGCGGGGGAGGCTACAATGAGCAGTTCTTC
-	TRBV11-3	-	TRBJ2-7	CASSYVNGGEQYF	TGTGCCAGCAGCTACGTAAACGGCGGCGAGCAGTACTTC
once	TRBV27	-	TRBJ2-7	CASSFGSSYPYEQYF	TGTGCCAGCAGTTTCGGATCCTCTTACCCCTACGAGCAGTACTTC
-	TRBV19	-	TRBJ1-5	CASSMGRGFGPQHF	TGTGCCAGTAGTATGGGGCGGGGTTTCGGGCCCCAGCATTTT
-	TRBV11-2	-	TRBJ1-1	CASTWDLGFTEAFF	TGTGCCAGCACCTGGGATTTGGGATTCACTGAAGCTTTCTTT
once	TRBV27	-	TRBJ2-7	CASPMGGEEGYEQYF	TGTGCCAGCCCCATGGGCGGAGAGGAGGGCTACGAGCAGTACTTC
-	TRBV6-5	TRBD1	TRBJ1-2	CASSKDRASGYTF	TGTGCCAGCAGTAAGGACAGGGCATCTGGCTACACCTTC
few	TRBV15	TRBD1	TRBJ1-1	CATSISRQGSEAFF	TGTGCCACCAGCATCTCTCGACAGGGATCTGAAGCTTTCTTT
once	TRBV21-1	-	TRBJ2-1	CASKNVTSGRANEQFF	TGTGCCAGCAAAAACGTTACTAGCGGGAGGGCTAATGAGCAGTTCTTC
-	TRBV5-6	TRBD1	TRBJ1-1	CASSTSGTGRGMNTEAFF	TGTGCCAGCAGCACCTCCGGGACAGGGAGGGGAATGAACACTGAAGCTTTCTTT
-	TRBV19	-	TRBJ1-1	CASTDRNTEAFF	TGTGCCAGTACCGACAGAAACACTGAAGCTTTCTTT
-	TRBV5-6	TRBD1	TRBJ2-7	CASSYGQGAWEQYF	TGTGCCAGCAGCTACGGACAGGGGGCCTGGGAGCAGTACTTC
-	TRBV27	-	TRBJ2-1	CASSWGTPGEQFF	TGTGCCAGCAGTTGGGGCACCCCCGGTGAGCAGTTCTTC
few	TRBV11-2	-	TRBJ2-3	CASSSYHPTDTDTQYF	TGTGCCAGCAGCTCCTATCACCCGACTGACACAGATACGCAGTATTTT
-	TRBV30	-	TRBJ2-7	CAWSVLAYEQYF	TGTGCCTGGAGTGTCTTAGCTTACGAGCAGTACTTC
once	TRBV19	TRBD1	TRBJ2-3	CASSIGRDRAADTQYF	TGTGCCAGTAGTATAGGACGGGACAGGGCAGCAGATACGCAGTATTTT
-	TRBV7-3	TRBD1	TRBJ2-7	CASSLRQGDEQYF	TGTGCCAGCAGCCTCAGACAGGGTGACGAGCAGTACTTC
-	TRBV2	-	TRBJ2-7	CASTQTGTYEQYF	TGTGCCAGCACCCAGACAGGAACCTACGAGCAGTACTTC
-	TRBV5-1	TRBD1	TRBJ2-3	CASSVWDRVIETQYF	TGCGCCAGCAGCGTATGGGACAGGGTGATTGAGACGCAGTATTTT
-	TRBV19	-	TRBJ2-3	CASSSLLTDTQYF	TGTGCCAGTAGTTCCCTTCTCACAGATACGCAGTATTTT
few	TRBV16	-	TRBJ2-5	CASSHRQETQYF	TGTGCCAGCAGCCACAGGCAAGAGACCCAGTACTTC
-	TRBV13	TRBD2	TRBJ2-7	CASSTTSGSYEQYF	TGTGCCAGCAGCACAACTAGCGGCAGCTACGAGCAGTACTTC
-	TRBV5-6	-	TRBJ1-2	CASSSQWGRRYGYTF	TGTGCCAGCAGCTCTCAATGGGGACGGCGCTATGGCTACACCTTC
once	TRBV4-1	-	TRBJ2-1	CASSQEVGINEQFF	TGCGCCAGCAGCCAAGAAGTGGGCATTAATGAGCAGTTCTTC
-	TRBV7-6	-	TRBJ2-7	CASSAERAATYEQYF	TGTGCCAGCAGCGCAGAGAGGGCAGCAACCTACGAGCAGTACTTC
-	TRBV7-6	-	TRBJ2-1	CASSFHPQPGARNEQFF	TGTGCCAGCAGCTTTCACCCCCAACCGGGAGCGAGGAATGAGCAGTTCTTC
-	TRBV5-5	-	TRBJ1-1	CASSLDPSGTEAFF	TGTGCCAGCAGCTTGGACCCAAGCGGCACTGAAGCTTTCTTT
-	TRBV29-1	-	TRBJ2-3	CSVEDLRSDTQYF	TGCAGCGTTGAAGATCTGAGGTCAGATACGCAGTATTTT
-	TRBV9	-	TRBJ2-3	CASSVSWVPTDTQYF	TGTGCCAGCAGCGTATCATGGGTTCCCACAGATACGCAGTATTTT
once	TRBV4-3	-	TRBJ2-1	CASSQGRGNEQFF	TGCGCCAGCAGCCAAGGACGGGGCAATGAGCAGTTCTTC
once	TRBV28	-	TRBJ2-7	CASSLVGGPGGVDEQYF	TGTGCCAGCAGTTTGGTGGGGGGCCCGGGGGGAGTAGACGAGCAGTACTTC